This record concerns one T cell receptor (beta chain) sequence. Its matching antigen is unknown. Gene and germline names: mouse. The read stops 4 residues short of the end of the CDR3; the missing end is completed from the germline J gene. The data were obtained in a study of CD8+ T cells in alopecia areata. Study-level information: Grafting placed skin from roughly 6-13-month-old C3H/HeJ donors with spontaneous alopecia onto roughly 7-10-week-old female C3H/HeJ mice. Findings and limits, study-wide: Alphabeta T cells residing in normal skin are also sequenced in scalp samples. Lesional scalp, especially alopecia totalis/universalis, showed higher clonality than normal scalp. The study found TCR sharing across patients less clear than in mice, possibly for HLA reasons.

Extraction of RNA preceded its reverse transcription into cDNA, which served as the sequencing template. Here immunoSEQ multiplex PCR was the method, and the copy in TCRdb shows in-frame clones only, minus some. This sample comprises 290,000 or so clones, none seen once only. Trimming stripped 6 bases from V and 1 base from J, with 4 bases between. Germline loops: CDR1 NSHNY, CDR2 SYGAGN. This CDR3 contains 12 residues. CD4, CD8alpha, NKG2D, NKG2ACE and other markers guided sorting of pooled cutaneous lymph node cells. Sequenced sample: CD4+ T cells sorted from a lymph node. The chain has TRBV13-1 and TRBJ2-2; D unclear. This sequence was found in a C3H/HeJ mouse with alopecia areata. For the strain, the MHC haplotype given is H2-k. The CDR3 sequence: CASTGNTGQLYF. The sequenced part of the CDR3 DNA is TGTGCCAGCACAGGAAACACCGGG.